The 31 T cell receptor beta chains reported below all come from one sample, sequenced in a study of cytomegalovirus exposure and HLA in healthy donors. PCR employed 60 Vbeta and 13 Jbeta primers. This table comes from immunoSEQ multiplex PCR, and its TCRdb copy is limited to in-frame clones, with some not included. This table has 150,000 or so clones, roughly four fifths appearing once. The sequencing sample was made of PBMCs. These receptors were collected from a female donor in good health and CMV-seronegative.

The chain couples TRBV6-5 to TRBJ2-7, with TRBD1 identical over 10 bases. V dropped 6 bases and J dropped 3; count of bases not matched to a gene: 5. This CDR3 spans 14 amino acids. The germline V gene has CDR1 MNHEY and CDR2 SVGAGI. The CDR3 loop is CASSLDRGLYEQYF. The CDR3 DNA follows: TGTGCCAGCAGCCTCGACAGGGGGCTCTACGAGCAGTACTTC.

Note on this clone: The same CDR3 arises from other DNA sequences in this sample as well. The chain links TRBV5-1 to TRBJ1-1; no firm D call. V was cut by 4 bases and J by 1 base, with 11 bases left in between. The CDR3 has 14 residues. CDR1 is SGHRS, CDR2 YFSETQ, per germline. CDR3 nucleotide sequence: TGCGCCAGCAGCCCGGGAACAGCGAACACTGAAGCTTTCTTT. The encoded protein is CASSPGTANTEAFF.

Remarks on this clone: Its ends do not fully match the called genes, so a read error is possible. As DNA, the CDR3 is TGTGCTAGCAGCTTAGGGCAGGCTGGGACCCAGTACTTC. Its translation: CASSLGQAGTQYF. The chain is built from TRBV7-7 and TRBJ2-5; unclear D gene. The CDR3 is 13 residues long. CDR1 is SSHAT and CDR2 is FNYEAQ in the germline V gene (reference sequence).

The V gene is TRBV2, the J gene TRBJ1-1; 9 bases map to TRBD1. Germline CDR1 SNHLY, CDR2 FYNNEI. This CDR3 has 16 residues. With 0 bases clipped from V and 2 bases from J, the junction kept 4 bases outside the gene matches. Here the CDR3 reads CASSEALTGGNTEAFF. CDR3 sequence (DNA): TGTGCCAGCAGTGAAGCGCTGACAGGGGGTAACACTGAAGCTTTCTTT.

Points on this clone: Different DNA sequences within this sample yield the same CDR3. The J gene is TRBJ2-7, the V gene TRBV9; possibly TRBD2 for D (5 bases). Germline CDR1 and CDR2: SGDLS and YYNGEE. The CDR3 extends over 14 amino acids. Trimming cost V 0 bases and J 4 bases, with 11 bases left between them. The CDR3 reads CASSVASGGYEQYF. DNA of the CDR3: TGTGCCAGCAGCGTAGCCAGCGGTGGTTACGAGCAGTACTTC.

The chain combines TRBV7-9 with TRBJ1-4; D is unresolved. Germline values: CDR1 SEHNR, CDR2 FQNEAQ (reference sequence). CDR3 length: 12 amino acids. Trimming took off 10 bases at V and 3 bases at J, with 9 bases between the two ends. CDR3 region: CATEVSNEKLFF. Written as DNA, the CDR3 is TGTGCCACGGAGGTATCTAATGAAAAACTGTTTTTT.

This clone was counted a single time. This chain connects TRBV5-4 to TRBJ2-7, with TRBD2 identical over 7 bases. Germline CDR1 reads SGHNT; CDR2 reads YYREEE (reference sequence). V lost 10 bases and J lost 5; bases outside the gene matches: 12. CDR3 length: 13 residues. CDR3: CAFKRGFSDEQYF. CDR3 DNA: TGTGCCTTTAAGCGGGGCTTCTCGGACGAGCAGTACTTC.

The CDR3 sequence is CASTSDRGGPQPQHF. For the CDR3, the DNA is TGTGCCAGCACCTCGGACAGGGGGGGACCTCAGCCCCAGCATTTT. V usage is TRBV7-8 and J usage is TRBJ1-5; 10 nucleotides agree with TRBD1. The germline CDR1 and CDR2 sequences are SGHVS and FQNEAQ. The V gene end was trimmed by 7 bases and the J gene end by 6 bases; junction bases not matched to a gene: 9. The CDR3 extends over 15 amino acids.

The CDR3 is CASSLRGWKEYEQYF. The CDR3 nucleotides read TGTGCCAGCAGCTTACGCGGGTGGAAGGAGTACGAGCAGTACTTC. The chain has TRBV7-2 and TRBJ2-7; weak D call: TRBD2 (5 bases). The CDR3 runs to 15 residues. Trimming took 2 bases from V and 4 from J, leaving 15 bases between them. In germline, CDR1 is SGHTA, CDR2 FQGNSA.

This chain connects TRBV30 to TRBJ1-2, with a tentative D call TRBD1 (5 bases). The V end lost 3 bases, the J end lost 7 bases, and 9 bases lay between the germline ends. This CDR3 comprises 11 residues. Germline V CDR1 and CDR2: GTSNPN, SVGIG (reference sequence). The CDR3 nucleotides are TGTGCCTGGAGCGGGGGAGGTGGCTACACCTTC. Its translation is CAWSGGGGYTF.

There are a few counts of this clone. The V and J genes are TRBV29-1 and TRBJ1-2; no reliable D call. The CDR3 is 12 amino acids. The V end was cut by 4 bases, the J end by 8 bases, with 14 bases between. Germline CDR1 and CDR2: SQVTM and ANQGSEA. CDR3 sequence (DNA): TGCAGCGTTGTTTACAGCCCGGGGGGCTACACCTTC. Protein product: CSVVYSPGGYTF.

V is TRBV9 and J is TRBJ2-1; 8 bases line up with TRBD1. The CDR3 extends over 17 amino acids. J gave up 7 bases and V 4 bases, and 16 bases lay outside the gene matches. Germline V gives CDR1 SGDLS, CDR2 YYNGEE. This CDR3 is CASSSQEGDRGWNEQFF. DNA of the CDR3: TGTGCCAGCAGCTCTCAAGAAGGAGACAGGGGTTGGAATGAGCAGTTCTTC.

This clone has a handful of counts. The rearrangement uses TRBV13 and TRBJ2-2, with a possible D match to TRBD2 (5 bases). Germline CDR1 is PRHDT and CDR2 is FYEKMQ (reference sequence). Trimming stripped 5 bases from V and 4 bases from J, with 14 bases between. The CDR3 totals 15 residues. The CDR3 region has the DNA TGTGCCAGCAGCCTCGGCTCCAGCGGCACCGGGGAGCTGTTTTTT. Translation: CASSLGSSGTGELFF.

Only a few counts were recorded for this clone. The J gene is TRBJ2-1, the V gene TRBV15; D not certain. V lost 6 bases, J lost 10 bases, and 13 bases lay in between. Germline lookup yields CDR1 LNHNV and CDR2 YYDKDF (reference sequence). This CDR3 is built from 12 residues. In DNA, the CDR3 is TGTGCCACCAGTTCCCCAGCACAGGAGCAGTTCTTC. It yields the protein CATSSPAQEQFF. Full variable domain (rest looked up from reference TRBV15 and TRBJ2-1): DAMVIQNPRYQVTQFGKPVTLSCSQTLNHNVMYWYQQKSSQAPKLLFHYYDKDFNNEADTPDNFQSRRPNTSFCFLDIRSPGLGDTAMYLCATSSPAQEQFFGPGTRLTVL.

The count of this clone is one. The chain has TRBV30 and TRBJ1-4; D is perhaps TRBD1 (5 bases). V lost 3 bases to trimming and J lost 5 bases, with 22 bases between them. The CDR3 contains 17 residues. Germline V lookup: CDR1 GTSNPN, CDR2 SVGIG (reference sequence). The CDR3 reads CAWRGRLRPDVNEKLFF. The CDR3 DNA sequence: TGTGCCTGGAGGGGGCGACTTCGGCCGGACGTGAATGAAAAACTGTTTTTT.

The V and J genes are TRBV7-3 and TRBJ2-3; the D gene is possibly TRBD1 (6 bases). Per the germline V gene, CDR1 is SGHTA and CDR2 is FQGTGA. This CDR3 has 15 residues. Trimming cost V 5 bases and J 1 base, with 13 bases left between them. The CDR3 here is CASSQDRTGTDTQYF. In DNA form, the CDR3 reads TGTGCCAGCAGCCAAGACAGGACGGGCACAGATACGCAGTATTTT.

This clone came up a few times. Written as DNA, the CDR3 is TGTGCCAGTAGTATATACTCGGGAGTCGCAGAGACCCAGTACTTC. Protein sequence: CASSIYSGVAETQYF. The rearrangement links TRBV19 to TRBJ2-5; TRBD2 might be the D (6 bases). The V and J ends lost 2 bases and 4 bases respectively, with 14 bases between them. CDR3 length: 15 residues. CDR1 LNHDA and CDR2 SQIVND come from the germline V gene (reference sequence). The full variable domain, with the rest looked up from reference TRBV19 and TRBJ2-5, is DGGITQSPKYLFRKEGQNVTLSCEQNLNHDAMYWYRQDPGQGLRLIYYSQIVNDFQKGDIAEGYSVSREKKESFPLTVTSAQKNPTAFYLCASSIYSGVAETQYFGPGTRLLVL.

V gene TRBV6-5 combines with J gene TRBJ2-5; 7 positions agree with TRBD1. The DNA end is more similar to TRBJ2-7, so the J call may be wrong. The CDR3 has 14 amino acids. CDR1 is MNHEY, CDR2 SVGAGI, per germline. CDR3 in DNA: TGTGCCAGCAGTCCCGACAGGGATATCTACGAGCAGTACTTC. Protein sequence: CASSPDRDIYEQYF.

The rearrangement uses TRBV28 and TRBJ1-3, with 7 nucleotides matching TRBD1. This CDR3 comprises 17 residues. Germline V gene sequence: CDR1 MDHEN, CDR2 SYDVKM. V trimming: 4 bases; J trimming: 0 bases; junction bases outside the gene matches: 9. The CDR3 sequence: CASSSRDRLVSGNTIYF. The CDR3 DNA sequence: TGTGCCAGCAGTTCCCGGGACAGACTAGTCTCTGGAAACACCATATATTTT.

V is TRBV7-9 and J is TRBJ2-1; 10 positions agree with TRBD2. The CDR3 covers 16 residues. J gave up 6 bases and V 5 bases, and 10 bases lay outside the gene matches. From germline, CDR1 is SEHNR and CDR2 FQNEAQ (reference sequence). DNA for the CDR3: TGTGCCAGCAGCCCCCTAGCGGGAGAGATTCGCAATGAGCAGTTCTTC. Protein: CASSPLAGEIRNEQFF.

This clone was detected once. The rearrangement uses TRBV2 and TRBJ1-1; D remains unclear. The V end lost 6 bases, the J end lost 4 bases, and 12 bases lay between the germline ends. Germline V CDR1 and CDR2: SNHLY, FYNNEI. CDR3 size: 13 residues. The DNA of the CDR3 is TGTGCCAGCAGGCCAGGCCCCAGCACTGAAGCTTTCTTT. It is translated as CASRPGPSTEAFF. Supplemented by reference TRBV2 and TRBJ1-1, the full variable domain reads EPEVTQTPSHQVTQMGQEVILRCVPISNHLYFYWYRQILGQKVEFLVSFYNNEISEKSEIFDDQFSVERPDGSNFTLKIRSTKLEDSAMYFCASRPGPSTEAFFGQGTRLTVV.

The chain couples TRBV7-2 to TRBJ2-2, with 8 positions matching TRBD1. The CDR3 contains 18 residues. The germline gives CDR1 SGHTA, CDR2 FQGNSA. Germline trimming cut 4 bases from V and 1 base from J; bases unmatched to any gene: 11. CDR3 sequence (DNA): TGTGCCAGCAGCTCGATCCTAAGAACAGGGGGGAACACCGGGGAGCTGTTTTTT. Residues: CASSSILRTGGNTGELFF.

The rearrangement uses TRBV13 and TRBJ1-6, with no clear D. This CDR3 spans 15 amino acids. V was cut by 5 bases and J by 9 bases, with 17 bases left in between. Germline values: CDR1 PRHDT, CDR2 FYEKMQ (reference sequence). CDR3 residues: CASSKHGNPGSPLHF. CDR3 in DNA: TGTGCCAGCAGCAAACACGGAAACCCGGGTTCACCCCTCCACTTT. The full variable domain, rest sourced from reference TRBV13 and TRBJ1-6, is AAGVIQSPRHLIKEKRETATLKCYPIPRHDTVYWYQQGPGQDPQFLISFYEKMQSDKGSIPDRFSAQQFSDYHSELNMSSLELGDSALYFCASSKHGNPGSPLHFGNGTRLTVT.

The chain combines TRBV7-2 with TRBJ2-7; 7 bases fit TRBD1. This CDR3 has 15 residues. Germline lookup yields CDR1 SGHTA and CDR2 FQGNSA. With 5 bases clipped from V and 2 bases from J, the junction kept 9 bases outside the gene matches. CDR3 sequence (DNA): TGTGCCAGCAGCCGTTTTATTGGACAGGCCTACGAGCAGTACTTC. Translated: CASSRFIGQAYEQYF.

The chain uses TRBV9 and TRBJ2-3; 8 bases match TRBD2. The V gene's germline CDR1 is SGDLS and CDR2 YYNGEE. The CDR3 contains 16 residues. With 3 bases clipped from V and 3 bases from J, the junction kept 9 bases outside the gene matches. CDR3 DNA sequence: TGTGCCAGCAGCGGGGGGGGCGGGGGGCCAACAGATACGCAGTATTTT. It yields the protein CASSGGGGGPTDTQYF.

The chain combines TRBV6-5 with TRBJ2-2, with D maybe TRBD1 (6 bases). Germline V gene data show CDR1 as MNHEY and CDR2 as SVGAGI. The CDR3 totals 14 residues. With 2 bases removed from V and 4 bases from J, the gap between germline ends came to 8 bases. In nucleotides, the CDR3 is TGTGCCAGCAGTTACGGGACAATCACCGGGGAGCTGTTTTTT. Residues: CASSYGTITGELFF.

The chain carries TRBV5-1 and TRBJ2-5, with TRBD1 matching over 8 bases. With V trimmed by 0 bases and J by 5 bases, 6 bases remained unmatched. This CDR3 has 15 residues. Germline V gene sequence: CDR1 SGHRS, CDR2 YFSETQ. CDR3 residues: CASSLGATGVETQYF. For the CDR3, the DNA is TGCGCCAGCAGCTTGGGGGCGACAGGGGTTGAGACCCAGTACTTC.

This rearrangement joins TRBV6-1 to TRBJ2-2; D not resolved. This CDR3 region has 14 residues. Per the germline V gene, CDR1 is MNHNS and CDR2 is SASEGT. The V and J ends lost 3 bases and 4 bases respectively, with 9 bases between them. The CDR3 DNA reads TGTGCCAGCAGTGAGAGGAGAGCCACCGGGGAGCTGTTTTTT. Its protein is CASSERRATGELFF.

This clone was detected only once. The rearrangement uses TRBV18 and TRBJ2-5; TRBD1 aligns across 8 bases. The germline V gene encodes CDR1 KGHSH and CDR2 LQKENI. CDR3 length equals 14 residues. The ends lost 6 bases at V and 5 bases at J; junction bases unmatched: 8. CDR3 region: CASSPTGAEETQYF. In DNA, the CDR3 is TGTGCCAGCTCGCCGACAGGGGCTGAGGAGACCCAGTACTTC.

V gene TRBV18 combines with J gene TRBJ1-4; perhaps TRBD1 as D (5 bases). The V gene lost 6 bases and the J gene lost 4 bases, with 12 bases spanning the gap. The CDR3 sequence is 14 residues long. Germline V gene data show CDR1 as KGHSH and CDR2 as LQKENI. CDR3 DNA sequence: TGTGCCAGCTCCGCGGGACTGAATAATGAAAAACTGTTTTTT. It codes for CASSAGLNNEKLFF.

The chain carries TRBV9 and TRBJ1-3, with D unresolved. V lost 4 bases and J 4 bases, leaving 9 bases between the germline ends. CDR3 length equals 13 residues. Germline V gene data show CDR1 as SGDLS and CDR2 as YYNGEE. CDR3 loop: CASSPGAGNTIYF. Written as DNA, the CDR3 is TGTGCCAGCAGCCCCGGAGCGGGAAACACCATATATTTT. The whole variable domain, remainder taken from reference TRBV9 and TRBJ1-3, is DSGVTQTPKHLITATGQRVTLRCSPRSGDLSVYWYQQSLDQGLQFLIQYYNGEERAKGNILERFSAQQFPDLHSELNLSSLELGDSALYFCASSPGAGNTIYFGEGSWLTVV.